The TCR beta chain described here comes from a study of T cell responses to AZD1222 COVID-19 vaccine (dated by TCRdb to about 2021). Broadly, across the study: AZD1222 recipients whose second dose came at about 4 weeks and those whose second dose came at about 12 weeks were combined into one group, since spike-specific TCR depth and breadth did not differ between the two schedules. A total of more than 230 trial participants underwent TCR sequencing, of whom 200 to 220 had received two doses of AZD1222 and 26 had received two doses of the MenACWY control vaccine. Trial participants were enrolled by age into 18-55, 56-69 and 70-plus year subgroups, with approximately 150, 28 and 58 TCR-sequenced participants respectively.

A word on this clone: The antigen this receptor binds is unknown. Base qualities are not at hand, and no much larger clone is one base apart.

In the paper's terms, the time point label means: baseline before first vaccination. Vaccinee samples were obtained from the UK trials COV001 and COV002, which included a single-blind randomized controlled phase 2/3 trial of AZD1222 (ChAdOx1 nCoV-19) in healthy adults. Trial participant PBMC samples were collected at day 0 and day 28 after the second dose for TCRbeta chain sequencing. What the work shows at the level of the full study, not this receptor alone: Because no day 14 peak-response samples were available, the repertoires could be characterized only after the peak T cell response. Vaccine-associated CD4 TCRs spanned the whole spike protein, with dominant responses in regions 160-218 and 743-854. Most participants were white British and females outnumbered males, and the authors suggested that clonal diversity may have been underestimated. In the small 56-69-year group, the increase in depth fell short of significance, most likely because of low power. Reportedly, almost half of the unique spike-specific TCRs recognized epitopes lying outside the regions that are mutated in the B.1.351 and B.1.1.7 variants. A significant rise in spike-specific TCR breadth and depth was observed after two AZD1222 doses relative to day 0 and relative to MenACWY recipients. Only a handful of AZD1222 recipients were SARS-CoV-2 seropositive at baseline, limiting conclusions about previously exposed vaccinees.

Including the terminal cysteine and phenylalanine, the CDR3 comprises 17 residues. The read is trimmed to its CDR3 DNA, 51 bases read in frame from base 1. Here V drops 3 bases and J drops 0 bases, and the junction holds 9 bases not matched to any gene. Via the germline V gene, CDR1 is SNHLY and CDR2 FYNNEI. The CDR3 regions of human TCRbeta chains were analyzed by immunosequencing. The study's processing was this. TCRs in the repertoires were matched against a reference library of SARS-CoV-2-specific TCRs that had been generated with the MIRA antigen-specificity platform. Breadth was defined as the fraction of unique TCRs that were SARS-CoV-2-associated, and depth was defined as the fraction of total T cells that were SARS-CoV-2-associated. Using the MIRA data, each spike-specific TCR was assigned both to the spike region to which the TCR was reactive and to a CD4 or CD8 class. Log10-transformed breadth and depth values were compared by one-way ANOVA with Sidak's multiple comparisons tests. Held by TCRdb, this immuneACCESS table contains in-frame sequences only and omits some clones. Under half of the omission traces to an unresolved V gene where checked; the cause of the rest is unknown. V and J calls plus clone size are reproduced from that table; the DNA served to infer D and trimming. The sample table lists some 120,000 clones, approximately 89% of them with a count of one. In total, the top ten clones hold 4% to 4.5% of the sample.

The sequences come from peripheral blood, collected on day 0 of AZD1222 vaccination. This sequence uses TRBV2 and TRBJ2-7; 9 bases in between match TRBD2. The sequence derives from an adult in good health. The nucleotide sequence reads TGTGCCAGCAGTGAGGTCGCTAGCGGGGCCATCTCCTACGAGCAGTACTTC. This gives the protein CASSEVASGAISYEQYF.